These 17 T cell receptor beta chains were all obtained from the same sample, sequenced in a study of blood T cell repertoires in COVID-19 (TCRdb year 2020). The library was produced with the immunoSEQ multiplex PCR assay. TCRdb provides this immuneACCESS table in a form limited to in-frame rearrangements. Some clones are lacking; in checked studies, under half of them reflect an unresolved V gene, and why the rest are absent is not known. This sample comprises under 250,000 clones, approximately 84% of them detected only once. The ten most abundant clones make up approximately 7.9% of the sample. The sequenced sample was peripheral blood. The source of these receptors is an elderly woman with acute or convalescent COVID-19.

This CDR3 reads CASSRNYGYTF. The CDR3 DNA reads as TGTGCCAGTTCCAGGAACTATGGCTACACCTTC. The chain links TRBV25-1 to TRBJ1-2; D not resolved. Germline V gives CDR1 MGHDK, CDR2 SYGVNS. Trimming removed 9 bases at V and 2 bases at J, with 7 bases between. This CDR3 region has 11 residues.

The chain links TRBV10-2 to TRBJ1-1; D is unclear. This CDR3 region has 13 residues. Per the germline V gene, CDR1 is WSHSY and CDR2 is SAAADI. The V and J ends lost 3 bases and 1 base respectively, with 6 bases between them. The DNA for the CDR3 is TGCGCCAGCAGTGATGGCGGGAACACTGAAGCTTTCTTT. It translates to CASSDGGNTEAFF.

The rearrangement links TRBV28 to TRBJ2-7, with TRBD2 matching 7 bases. Per germline, CDR1 MDHEN and CDR2 SYDVKM. V shed 6 bases and J 2 bases; nucleotides not matched to a gene: 10. This CDR3 has 15 amino acids. CDR3 in amino acids: CASRVAGTTPYEQYF. The CDR3 DNA reads TGTGCCAGCAGAGTCGCCGGGACTACGCCCTACGAGCAGTACTTC.

The genes are TRBV4-2 and TRBJ1-2, with D possibly matching TRBD1 (5 bases). Germline V lookup: CDR1 LGHNA, CDR2 YNFKEQ. The CDR3 consists of 14 residues. Trimming removed 0 bases from V and 4 bases from J, with 9 bases in between. The CDR3: CASSQDSDSYGYTF. CDR3 coding DNA: TGTGCCAGCAGCCAAGATTCAGACAGCTATGGCTACACCTTC.

V is TRBV5-1 and J is TRBJ2-7; 9 bases map to TRBD1. The CDR3 runs 19 residues. J was trimmed by 4 bases and V by 6 bases; bases with no gene match: 23. CDR1 and CDR2 from the germline V gene are SGHRS and YFSETQ. The CDR3 nucleotides are TGCGCCAGCACCCGTTGGGGTGCGACAGGGGGTTTTGAGAGTTACGAGCAGTACTTC. Translation gives CASTRWGATGGFESYEQYF.

V usage is TRBV5-4 and J usage is TRBJ2-1, with 14 bases fitting TRBD2. Germline-derived CDR1 and CDR2 are SGHNT and YYREEE (reference sequence). The J segment lost 7 bases and the V segment lost 4 bases, leaving 7 bases of the junction unmatched. This CDR3 comprises 16 residues. The DNA of the CDR3 is TGTGCCAGCAGCATGGGACTAGCGGGAGTAAAGAATGAGCAGTTCTTC. Protein: CASSMGLAGVKNEQFF.

This clone was detected only a few times. The V and J genes are TRBV19 and TRBJ2-1; possibly TRBD1 for D (5 bases). The germline gives CDR1 LNHDA, CDR2 SQIVND (reference sequence). The V and J ends lost 4 bases and 4 bases respectively, with 11 bases between them. The CDR3 loop spans 14 amino acids. CDR3 nucleotide sequence: TGTGCCAGTAGTACCCGACAGTTTTACAATGAGCAGTTCTTC. This gives the protein CASSTRQFYNEQFF.

This chain connects TRBV10-3 to TRBJ1-3, with a weak D call TRBD1 (5 bases). Trimming stripped 3 bases from V and 2 bases from J, with 17 bases between. The CDR3 loop spans 17 amino acids. From germline, CDR1 is ENHRY and CDR2 SYGVKD. The CDR3 here is CAISDGGGSTAGNTIYF. In nucleotides, the CDR3 is TGTGCCATCAGTGATGGGGGAGGCAGCACAGCTGGAAACACCATATATTTT.

The CDR3 region is CASSGGGNTEAFF. The CDR3, as DNA: TGTGCCAGCTCGGGGGGTGGCAACACTGAAGCTTTCTTT. The chain uses TRBV18 and TRBJ1-1; D might be TRBD1 (5 bases). V lost 6 bases and J 2 bases, leaving 10 bases between the germline ends. This CDR3 spans 13 amino acids. Per the germline V gene, CDR1 is KGHSH and CDR2 is LQKENI.

The chain uses TRBV14 and TRBJ2-5, with 7 bases aligning to TRBD2. The V segment lost 2 bases and the J segment 5 bases; nucleotides outside the gene matches: 11. CDR1 and CDR2 from the germline V gene are SGHDN and FVKESK. This CDR3 spans 16 amino acids. CDR3 amino acids: CASSQRPGGVGETQYF. The CDR3, as DNA: TGTGCCAGCAGCCAAAGGCCGGGGGGAGTCGGCGAGACCCAGTACTTC. Full variable domain (missing parts from reference TRBV14 and TRBJ2-5): EAGVTQFPSHSVIEKGQTVTLRCDPISGHDNLYWYRRVMGKEIKFLLHFVKESKQDESGMPNNRFLAERTGGTYSTLKVQPAELEDSGVYFCASSQRPGGVGETQYFGPGTRLLVL.

This CDR3 is CSARESGELFF. CDR3 coding DNA: TGCAGTGCTAGAGAATCAGGGGAGCTGTTTTTT. V is TRBV20-1 and J is TRBJ2-2; no clear D. Trimming took 0 bases from V and 8 from J, leaving 4 bases between them. This CDR3 has 11 amino acids. The germline CDR1 and CDR2 sequences are DFQATT and SNEGSKA (reference sequence).

V gene TRBV11-2 combines with J gene TRBJ2-7; possibly TRBD1 for D (6 bases). Germline CDR1 SGHAT, CDR2 FQNNGV. The CDR3 covers 15 residues. V lost 3 bases and J 7 bases, leaving 19 bases between the germline ends. The CDR3 DNA sequence: TGTGCCAGCAGCTTTGACAGGCCCTTTTCTGGAGAGCAGTACTTC. Its translation: CASSFDRPFSGEQYF.

The J gene is TRBJ1-2, the V gene TRBV6-5; TRBD1 agrees at 9 bases. The CDR3 is 16 residues long. Per germline, CDR1 MNHEY and CDR2 SVGAGI. V shed 2 bases and J 0 bases; nucleotides not matched to a gene: 4. CDR3 DNA: TGTGCCAGCAGTTACGGGACAGGGCCCTCTAACTATGGCTACACCTTC. It is translated as CASSYGTGPSNYGYTF.

V usage is TRBV12-5 and J usage is TRBJ1-5; 7 nucleotides align to TRBD1. Germline trimming cut 0 bases from V and 4 bases from J; bases unmatched to any gene: 9. The CDR3 covers 17 residues. Germline-derived CDR1 and CDR2 are LGHNT and FRNRAP. CDR3: CASGLVIGRGVNQPQHF. CDR3 bases: TGTGCTAGTGGTTTGGTAATCGGCAGGGGGGTGAATCAGCCCCAGCATTTT.

The CDR3 spells CASSLGTLGTTTQYF. CDR3 in DNA: TGTGCCAGCAGCTTGGGGACCCTCGGGACTACTACGCAGTATTTT. The genes are TRBV5-5 and TRBJ2-3, with 7 bases identical to TRBD2. In germline, CDR1 is SGHKS, CDR2 YYEKEE (reference sequence). CDR3 length equals 15 residues. With V trimmed by 0 bases and J by 8 bases, 9 bases remained unmatched.

This clone was detected only a few times. V usage is TRBV3-1 (or the pseudogene TRBV3-2) and J usage is TRBJ1-5; D perhaps matches TRBD1 (5 bases). Trimming took off 11 bases at V and 0 bases at J, with 32 bases between the two ends. This CDR3 contains 20 residues. Germline V gives CDR1 LGHDT, CDR2 YNNKEL (reference sequence). CDR3 residues: CAPSKGSPPLTGDSNQPQHF. The CDR3 coding sequence is TGTGCCCCGTCGAAGGGGAGCCCACCTTTGACGGGGGATAGCAATCAGCCCCAGCATTTT.

J is TRBJ1-3 and V is TRBV15; possible D gene TRBD1, 6 bases. Germline CDR1 LNHNV, CDR2 YYDKDF (reference sequence). The V end was cut by 0 bases, the J end by 4 bases, with 13 bases between. The CDR3 is made up of 16 amino acids. In DNA form, the CDR3 reads TGTGCCACCAGCAGAGATCCCACAGGGTCAGGAAACACCATATATTTT. Its protein is CATSRDPTGSGNTIYF.